This T cell receptor (beta chain) came from a study of cytomegalovirus exposure and HLA in healthy donors. Notes on the study in general: Reported performance of the classifier showed diagnosis of cytomegalovirus status with high specificity and sensitivity. Per a prior analysis, the majority of TCR beta V segments were productive roughly 87% or roughly 30% of the time. Of the V segments, some could not be distinguished, including TRBV6-2 and TRBV6-3, and were excluded. The study flagged about 150 TCR beta chains as cytomegalovirus-associated.

CDR1 and CDR2 (germline): GTSNPN, SVGIG (reference sequence). CDR3 size: 13 residues. Trimming removed 3 bases from V and 4 bases from J, with 12 bases in between. Primers for the PCR totalled 60 Vbeta and 13 Jbeta. Sequenced by immunoSEQ multiplex PCR; TCRdb stores in-frame clones only, minus some. The sample carries more than 95,000 clones, approximately 80% recorded once. As to this clone: The antigen is unknown.

Sequences were obtained from PBMCs. The source is a woman younger than 30 in good health and CMV-seropositive. The chain uses TRBV30 and TRBJ1-2; a possible D gene is TRBD1 (6 bases). The CDR3 region has the DNA TGTGCCTGGAGCGCCGGGACATTCTATGGCTACACCTTC. Translated: CAWSAGTFYGYTF.